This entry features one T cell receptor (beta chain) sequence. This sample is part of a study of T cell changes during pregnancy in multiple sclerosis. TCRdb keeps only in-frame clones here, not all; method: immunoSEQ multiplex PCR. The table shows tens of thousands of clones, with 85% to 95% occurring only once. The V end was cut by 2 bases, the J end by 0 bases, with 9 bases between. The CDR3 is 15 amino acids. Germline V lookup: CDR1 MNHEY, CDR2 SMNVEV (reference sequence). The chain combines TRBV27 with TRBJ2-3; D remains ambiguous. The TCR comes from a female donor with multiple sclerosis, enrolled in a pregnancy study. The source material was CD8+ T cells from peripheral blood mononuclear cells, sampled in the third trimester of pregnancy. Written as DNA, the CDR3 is TGTGCCAGCAGTTTAAGCCCGACTAGCACAGATACGCAGTATTTT. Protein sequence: CASSLSPTSTDTQYF.